Below, 25 T cell receptor beta chains from the same sample are listed, as sequenced in a study of Japanese encephalitis immunity and Zika vaccine responses. TCRdb reprocessed the 5' RACE reads with MiXCR, giving one entry per CDR3 protein. In the table there are roughly 200 distinct CDR3 sequences, 5.9% of which are singletons. For more than five days, PBMCs labeled with CFSE were cultured with peptide pools at approximately 0.97 ug/mL each. The sort collected unfixed, live, CD56-CD19-CD16-CD3+CD4+ CFSE-low proliferating CD4 T cells. This sample comprised antigen-activated CD4+ T cells from blood, cultured, obtained during a Zika inactivated vaccine study. These receptors originate from an adult woman who received an inactivated Zika virus vaccine.

By share, this clonotype counts as hyperexpanded. The chain recombines TRBV7-8 with TRBJ2-5; D is perhaps TRBD1 (6 bases). The V gene lost 5 bases and the J gene lost 0 bases, with 10 bases spanning the gap. Per the germline V gene, CDR1 is SGHVS and CDR2 is FQNEAQ. The CDR3 runs to 14 residues. The CDR3, as DNA: TGTGCCAGCAGCCAGACAGGCTACCAAGAGACCCAGTACTTC. Translation: CASSQTGYQETQYF.

This clonotype is classed as large. The V gene is TRBV5-1, the J gene TRBJ2-2, with TRBD1 matching 10 bases. The CDR3 covers 16 residues. The germline V gene has CDR1 SGHRS and CDR2 YFSETQ. Losses at the gene ends were 7 bases for V and 3 bases for J; bases not matched to a gene: 9. CDR3 nucleotide sequence: TGCGCCAGCTCCCGACAGGGGGCGTTGGACACCGGGGAGCTGTTTTTT. The encoded protein is CASSRQGALDTGELFF.

This clonotype is labeled as large. The chain uses TRBV7-8 and TRBJ2-1; TRBD1 matches at 7 bases. Unmatched junction bases numbered 4, after V lost 2 bases and J lost 0 bases. Germline V gene sequence: CDR1 SGHVS, CDR2 FQNEAQ. The CDR3 is made up of 16 amino acids. CDR3 loop: CASSLRGPGSYNEQFF. In DNA, the CDR3 is TGTGCCAGCAGCTTAAGGGGGCCGGGCTCCTACAATGAGCAGTTCTTC. The variable domain in full, completed from reference TRBV7-8 and TRBJ2-1, reads GAGVSQSPRYKVAKRGQDVALRCDPISGHVSLFWYQQALGQGPEFLTYFQNEAQLDKSGLPSDRFFAERPEGSVSTLKIQRTQQEDSAVYLCASSLRGPGSYNEQFFGPGTRLTVL.

This clonotype ranks as large. One junction end disagrees with the germline gene, perhaps due to a read error. The chain has TRBV2 and TRBJ2-3; maybe TRBD1 (5 bases). The CDR3 length is 10 residues. CDR1 is SNHLY, CDR2 FYNNEI, per germline. The CDR3 coding sequence is TGTGCCAGCAGTGATGAACAGGCCGTTTTT. This translates into CASSDEQAVF.

By sample fraction, this clonotype is large. V usage is TRBV12-5 and J usage is TRBJ1-1; no reliable D call. Trimming pared 5 bases from V and 3 bases from J, leaving 13 bases between. Germline V lookup: CDR1 LGHNT, CDR2 FRNRAP. CDR3 length: 14 amino acids. The CDR3 nucleotides read TGTGCTAGTGGTCAGAGGGAGTGGGACACTGAAGCTTTCTTT. Translation: CASGQREWDTEAFF. The entire variable domain, with the rest obtained from reference TRBV12-5 and TRBJ1-1, is as follows: DARVTQTPRHKVTEMGQEVTMRCQPILGHNTVFWYRQTMMQGLELLAYFRNRAPLDDSGMPKDRFSAEMPDATLATLKIQPSEPRDSAVYFCASGQREWDTEAFFGQGTRLTVV.

This clonotype was picked up a small number of times. The V call is TRBV7-2, the J call TRBJ2-3; D is unresolved. CDR3 length: 12 residues. From germline, CDR1 is SGHTA and CDR2 FQGNSA. Trimming took off 5 bases at V and 2 bases at J, with 5 bases between the two ends. CDR3 loop: CASSSYTDTQYF. The CDR3 region has the DNA TGTGCCAGCAGCAGCTACACAGATACGCAGTATTTT.

This clonotype is deemed large. The chain carries TRBV4-1 and TRBJ2-1, with TRBD1 as a possible D gene (6 bases). Trimming took 3 bases from V and 10 from J, leaving 13 bases between them. Germline-derived CDR1 and CDR2 are MGHRA and YSYEKL. This CDR3 has 13 residues. CDR3 in amino acids: CASSQVNREEQFF. The CDR3 DNA reads as TGCGCCAGCAGCCAGGTTAACAGGGAAGAGCAGTTCTTC.

The chain links TRBV21-1 to TRBJ1-2. TRBV21-1 is annotated as a pseudogene. The CDR3 is made up of 13 amino acids. CDR3 coding DNA: TGTGCCAGCAGCAAAAGGGAGGCCTATGGCTACACCTTC. Its translation: CASSKREAYGYTF.

Relative to its sample, this clonotype is medium-sized. This may arise from a read error, as a much more abundant clone is one base away. V gene TRBV5-1 combines with J gene TRBJ2-5; D remains unclear. The germline CDR1 and CDR2 sequences are SGHRS and YFSETQ. The CDR3 runs to 13 residues. The CDR3 nucleotides read TGCGTCAGCAGCTTGGGTGGACAAGAGACCCAGTACTTC. This translates into CVSSLGGQETQYF.

This chain connects TRBV19 to TRBJ1-3, with D possibly matching TRBD1 (5 bases). Germline CDR1 reads LNHDA; CDR2 reads SQIVND (reference sequence). V was pared by 7 bases and J by 0 bases, with 16 bases between. The CDR3 consists of 16 residues. The CDR3 spells CASNSEGQPSGNTIYF. CDR3 sequence (DNA): TGTGCCAGTAACTCCGAAGGACAACCCTCTGGAAACACCATATATTTT.

This clonotype counts as medium-sized. This rearrangement joins TRBV6-1 to TRBJ2-3, with 7 bases aligning to TRBD2. Unmatched junction bases numbered 17, after V lost 8 bases and J lost 0 bases. Germline-derived CDR1 and CDR2 are MNHNS and SASEGT. The CDR3 extends over 18 amino acids. The CDR3 sequence is CASLQMWGGGTSTDTQYF. DNA for the CDR3: TGTGCCAGCCTCCAGATGTGGGGGGGGGGAACTAGCACAGATACGCAGTATTTT.

By share, this clonotype ranks as large. The chain employs TRBV6-4 and TRBJ2-1, with unresolved D. V lost 5 bases, J lost 9 bases, and 11 bases lay in between. CDR3 length: 12 amino acids. The germline V gene has CDR1 MRHNA and CDR2 SNTAGT. CDR3 sequence (DNA): TGTGCCAGCAGTTCCAAGGCTGGTGAGCAGTTCTTC. It encodes CASSSKAGEQFF.

This chain links TRBV19 with TRBJ1-6, with TRBD1 as a possible D gene (5 bases). The germline V and J ends were trimmed by 2 bases and 14 bases, with 13 bases remaining between them. Germline V lookup: CDR1 LNHDA, CDR2 SQIVND (reference sequence). This CDR3 has 13 amino acids. CDR3: CASSIRDDHTLHF. CDR3 nucleotide sequence: TGTGCCAGTAGTATACGGGACGACCACACCCTCCACTTT.

This clonotype ranks as large (0.1 to 1%). This chain joins TRBV5-1 and TRBJ1-2; weak D call: TRBD1 (5 bases). V was clipped by 0 bases and J by 2 bases, with 11 bases between them. Germline CDR1 and CDR2: SGHRS and YFSETQ. The CDR3 spans 15 residues. The CDR3 bases are TGCGCCAGCAGCTTGGCTTCGACAGCGAACTATGGCTACACCTTC. It specifies CASSLASTANYGYTF.

In this sample, this clonotype is medium-sized. CDR3 in amino acids: CASSLLGTPESSGELFF. In DNA form, the CDR3 reads TGTGCCAGCAGTTTATTGGGGACCCCGGAGTCATCCGGGGAGCTGTTTTTT. V and J are TRBV28 and TRBJ2-2; D may be TRBD1 or TRBD2 (5 bases each). The CDR3 consists of 17 residues. Trimming shortened V by 1 base and J by 6 bases, and 18 bases separated the two germline ends. Germline V gene lookup returns CDR1 MDHEN and CDR2 SYDVKM.

This clonotype counts as hyperexpanded. V usage is TRBV4-2 and J usage is TRBJ2-2; D unresolved. Between the trimmed V and J ends, which lost 0 bases and 3 bases, there was a span of 2 bases. CDR1 is LGHNA, CDR2 YNFKEQ, per germline. CDR3 size: 13 residues. CDR3 sequence (DNA): TGTGCCAGCAGCCAAGATCACACCGGGGAGCTGTTTTTT. Amino acid sequence: CASSQDHTGELFF.

This clonotype is deemed hyperexpanded (1% or more). The rearrangement uses TRBV30 and TRBJ2-2, with D tentatively TRBD1 (6 bases). V was clipped by 5 bases and J by 7 bases, with 17 bases between them. The CDR3 totals 14 residues. CDR1 is GTSNPN, CDR2 SVGIG, per germline (reference sequence). In nucleotides, the CDR3 is TGTGCCTGGGCCCATCGGGACACCGGCGGGGAGCTGTTTTTT. This sequence encodes CAWAHRDTGGELFF.

This clonotype was found a few times. The V gene is TRBV7-6, the J gene TRBJ2-2; no clear D gene. The CDR3 is 17 residues long. V was trimmed by 6 bases and J by 5 bases, leaving 22 bases between them. Germline V CDR1 and CDR2: SGHVS, FNYEAQ. This CDR3 reads CASSNKHPRERTGELFF. The CDR3 DNA reads TGTGCCAGCAGTAACAAACACCCCCGCGAAAGAACCGGGGAGCTGTTTTTT.

This clonotype is hyperexpanded. The chain carries TRBV2 and TRBJ1-1; D ambiguous. This CDR3 is built from 15 residues. CDR1 and CDR2 from the germline V gene are SNHLY and FYNNEI. V shed 1 base and J shed 0 bases, with 9 bases lying between them. The CDR3 is CASSEERAMNTEAFF. The CDR3 bases are TGTGCCAGCAGTGAAGAAAGGGCAATGAACACTGAAGCTTTCTTT.

By sample share, this clonotype is large. This rearrangement joins TRBV2 to TRBJ2-5; no firm D call. Trimming removed 1 base from V and 6 bases from J, with 0 bases in between. The CDR3 extends over 10 amino acids. In germline, CDR1 is SNHLY, CDR2 FYNNEI. The CDR3, as DNA: TGTGCCAGCAGTGAAGAGACCCAGTACTTC. Protein: CASSEETQYF.

This clonotype is termed large (0.1 to 1%). J is TRBJ1-1 and V is TRBV12-3 or TRBV12-4; D is ambiguous. This CDR3 has 14 amino acids. The V end lost 6 bases, the J end lost 3 bases, and 14 bases lay between the germline ends. CDR3: CASRARVRDTEAFF. CDR3 in DNA: TGTGCCAGCAGGGCGCGTGTCCGGGACACTGAAGCTTTCTTT.

Judged by abundance, this clonotype is large. The V gene is TRBV7-9, the J gene TRBJ2-2; 7 bases are a match to TRBD2. Looked up from germline, CDR1 is SEHNR and CDR2 is FQNEAQ (reference sequence). The CDR3 runs 17 residues. Trimming took 8 bases from V and 5 from J; bases not matched to a gene: 17. DNA for the CDR3: TGTGCCAGCCAGGGCGTAGCGGGTAAAGTTGTGACCGGGGAGCTGTTTTTT. Its protein product is CASQGVAGKVVTGELFF.

This clonotype counts as large. The chain carries TRBV30 and TRBJ1-2; D might be TRBD1 (6 bases). Germline values: CDR1 GTSNPN, CDR2 SVGIG (reference sequence). This CDR3 contains 12 residues. The germline V and J ends were trimmed by 2 bases and 5 bases, with 9 bases remaining between them. The chain's CDR3 is CAWSPTGYGYTF. DNA for the CDR3: TGTGCCTGGAGTCCCACAGGGTATGGCTACACCTTC.

By share, this clonotype counts as large. This chain joins TRBV5-6 and TRBJ1-1; 11 positions agree with TRBD1. This CDR3 has 16 amino acids. Germline assignment: CDR1 SGHDT and CDR2 YYEEEE. Losses at the gene ends were 4 bases for V and 0 bases for J; bases not matched to a gene: 5. CDR3 bases: TGTGCCAGCAGCACCGGGACAGGGGGAGTGAACACTGAAGCTTTCTTT. Its translation: CASSTGTGGVNTEAFF.

Judged by abundance, this clonotype is medium-sized. The chain employs TRBV6-1 and TRBJ2-7; a possible D gene is TRBD1 (6 bases). V dropped 8 bases and J dropped 2 bases, with 10 bases sitting between them. Germline values: CDR1 MNHNS, CDR2 SASEGT. The CDR3 spans 12 residues. The CDR3 DNA sequence: TGTGCCAGCGGATGGACAGCCTACGAGCAGTACTTC. Translation gives CASGWTAYEQYF.